One sample yielded the 3 T cell receptor beta chains listed below, sequenced in a study of cytomegalovirus exposure and HLA in healthy donors. Primers for the PCR totalled 60 Vbeta and 13 Jbeta. Libraries were prepared by immunoSEQ multiplex PCR; TCRdb keeps only in-frame clonotypes and omits some of them. This table holds around 150,000 clones, over 70% found once. Sequenced material: PBMCs. The receptor source for this set is a man younger than 40 in good health and CMV-seronegative.

The chain uses TRBV10-3 and TRBJ2-7; D perhaps matches TRBD2 (6 bases). CDR3 length: 14 residues. V was pared by 0 bases and J by 3 bases, with 9 bases between. Germline CDR1 and CDR2: ENHRY and SYGVKD. The CDR3 DNA reads TGTGCCATCAGTGAGTCGGCGGGGAACTACGAGCAGTACTTC. It translates to CAISESAGNYEQYF.

This clone was seen only once. This chain connects TRBV4-2 to TRBJ2-5; 9 bases agree with TRBD2. The last part of the DNA fits TRBJ2-7 better; the J call may be wrong. Germline V lookup: CDR1 LGHNA, CDR2 YNFKEQ. This CDR3 comprises 15 residues. The CDR3 spells CASSQIAGATYEQYF. CDR3 coding DNA: TGTGCCAGCAGCCAGATAGCGGGAGCCACCTACGAGCAGTACTTC.

The chain has TRBV7-2 and TRBJ2-3; D not certain. The germline gives CDR1 SGHTA, CDR2 FQGNSA. This CDR3 spans 15 amino acids. V was clipped by 6 bases and J by 6 bases, with 19 bases between them. DNA of the CDR3: TGTGCCAGCAGTCCGTTCCCGCGCGGTCTGGATACGCAGTATTTT. Protein: CASSPFPRGLDTQYF. Full variable domain (remainder filled in from reference TRBV7-2 and TRBJ2-3): GAGVSQSPSNKVTEKGKDVELRCDPISGHTALYWYRQSLGQGLEFLIYFQGNSAPDKSGLPSDRFSAERTGGSVSTLTIQRTQQEDSAVYLCASSPFPRGLDTQYFGPGTRLTVL.